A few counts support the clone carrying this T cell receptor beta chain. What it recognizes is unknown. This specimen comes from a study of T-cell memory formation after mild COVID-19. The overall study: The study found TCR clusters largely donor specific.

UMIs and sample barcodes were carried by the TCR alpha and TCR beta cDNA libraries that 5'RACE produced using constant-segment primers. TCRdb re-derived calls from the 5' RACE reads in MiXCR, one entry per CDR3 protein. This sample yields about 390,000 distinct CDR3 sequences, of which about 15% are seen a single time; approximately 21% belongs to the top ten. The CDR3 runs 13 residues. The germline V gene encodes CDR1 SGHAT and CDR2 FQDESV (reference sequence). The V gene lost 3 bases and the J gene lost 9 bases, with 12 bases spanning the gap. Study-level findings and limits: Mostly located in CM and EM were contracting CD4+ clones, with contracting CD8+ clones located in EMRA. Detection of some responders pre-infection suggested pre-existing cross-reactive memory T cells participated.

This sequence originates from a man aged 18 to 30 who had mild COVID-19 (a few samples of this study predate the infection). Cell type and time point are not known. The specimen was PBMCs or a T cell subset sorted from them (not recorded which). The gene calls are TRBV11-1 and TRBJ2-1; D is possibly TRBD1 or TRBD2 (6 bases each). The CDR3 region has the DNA TGTGCCAGCAGCTTTGGGGGGCTGCTTGAGCAGTTCTTC. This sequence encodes CASSFGGLLEQFF. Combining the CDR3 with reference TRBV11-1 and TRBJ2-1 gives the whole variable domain EAEVAQSPRYKITEKSQAVAFWCDPISGHATLYWYRQILGQGPELLVQFQDESVVDDSQLPKDRFSAERLKGVDSTLKIQPAELGDSAMYLCASSFGGLLEQFFGPGTRLTVL.